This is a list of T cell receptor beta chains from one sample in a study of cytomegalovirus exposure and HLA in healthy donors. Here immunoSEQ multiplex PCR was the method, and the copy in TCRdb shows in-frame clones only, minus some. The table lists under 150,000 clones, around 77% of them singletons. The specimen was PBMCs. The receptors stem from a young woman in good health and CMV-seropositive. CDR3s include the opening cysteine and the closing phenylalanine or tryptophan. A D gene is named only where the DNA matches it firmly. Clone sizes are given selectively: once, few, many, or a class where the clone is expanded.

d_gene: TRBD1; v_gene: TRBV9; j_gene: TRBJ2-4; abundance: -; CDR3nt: TGTGCCAGCAGCGTCCCCGGGACAGGGATTAACATTCAGTACTTC; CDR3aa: CASSVPGTGINIQYF
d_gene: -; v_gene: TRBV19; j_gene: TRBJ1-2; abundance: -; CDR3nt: TGTGCCAGTAGGGTAGACAGGACTAACTATGGCTACACCTTC; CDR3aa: CASRVDRTNYGYTF
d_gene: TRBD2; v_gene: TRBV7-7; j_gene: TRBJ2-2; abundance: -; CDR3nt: TGTGCTAGCAGCTTTAGACTAGCGGGAGTCGACACCGGGGAGCTGTTTTTT; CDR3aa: CASSFRLAGVDTGELFF
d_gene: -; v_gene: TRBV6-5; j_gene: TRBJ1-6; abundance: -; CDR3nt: TGTGCCAGCAATAAGCTCTCCTATAATTCACCCCTCCACTTT; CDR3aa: CASNKLSYNSPLHF
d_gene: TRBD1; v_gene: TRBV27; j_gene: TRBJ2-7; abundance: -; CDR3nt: TGTGCCAGCAGTTTTGGGTTGGGACAGGCTTACGAGCAGTACTTC; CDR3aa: CASSFGLGQAYEQYF
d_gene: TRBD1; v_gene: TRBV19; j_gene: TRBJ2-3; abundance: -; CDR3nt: TGTGCCAGTAGTAACCCGGGACAGGGGTTTTCCACAGATACGCAGTATTTT; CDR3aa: CASSNPGQGFSTDTQYF
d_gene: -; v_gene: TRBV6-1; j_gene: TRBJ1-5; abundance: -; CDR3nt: TGTGCCAGCACCGAGGGCATCCCGGGGGGTCAGCCCCAGCATTTT; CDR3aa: CASTEGIPGGQPQHF
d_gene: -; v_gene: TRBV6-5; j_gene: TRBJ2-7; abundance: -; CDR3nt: TGTGCCAGCAGTTACTCGAGTCGCGGAACTACCTACGAGCAGTACTTC; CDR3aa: CASSYSSRGTTYEQYF
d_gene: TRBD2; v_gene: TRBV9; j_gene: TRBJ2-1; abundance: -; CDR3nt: TGTGCCAGCACTGCTAGCGGGAGGGCCGTCAGGAATGAGCAGTTCTTC; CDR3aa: CASTASGRAVRNEQFF
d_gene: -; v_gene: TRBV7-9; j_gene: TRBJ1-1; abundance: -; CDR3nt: TGTGCCAGCAGCTTAATGGGAGCTGAAGCTTTCTTT; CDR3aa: CASSLMGAEAFF
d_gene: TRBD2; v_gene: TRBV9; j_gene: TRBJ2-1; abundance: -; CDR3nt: TGTGCCAGCAGCGGGGGACTAGCGGGGCTTCGCGAGCAGTTCTTC; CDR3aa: CASSGGLAGLREQFF
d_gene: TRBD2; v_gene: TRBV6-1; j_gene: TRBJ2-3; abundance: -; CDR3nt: TGTGCCAGCAGTGAAGCGCGACTAGCGGGGGGGTTTAGCACAGATACGCAGTATTTT; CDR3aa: CASSEARLAGGFSTDTQYF
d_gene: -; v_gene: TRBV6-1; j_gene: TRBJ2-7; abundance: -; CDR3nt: TGTGCCAGCAGTGGACAGGCGTATTCCGAGCAGTACTTC; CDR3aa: CASSGQAYSEQYF
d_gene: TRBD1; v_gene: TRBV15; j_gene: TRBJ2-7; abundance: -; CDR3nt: TGTGCCACCAGCAGTAGGACAGGCTGGTACGAGCAGTACTTC; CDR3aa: CATSSRTGWYEQYF
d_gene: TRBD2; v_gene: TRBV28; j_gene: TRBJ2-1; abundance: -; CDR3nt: TGTGCCAGCAGTCCGCCCGGGACTAGTAGGGGTGAGCAGTTCTTC; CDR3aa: CASSPPGTSRGEQFF
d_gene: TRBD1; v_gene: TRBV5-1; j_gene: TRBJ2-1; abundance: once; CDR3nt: TGCGCCAGCAGCCCTCGGACAGGAGCATACAATGAGCAGTTCTTC; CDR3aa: CASSPRTGAYNEQFF
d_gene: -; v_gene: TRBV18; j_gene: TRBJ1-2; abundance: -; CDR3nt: TGTGCCAGCTCACCACCAGTGTCGGGGTATGGCTACACCTTC; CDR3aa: CASSPPVSGYGYTF
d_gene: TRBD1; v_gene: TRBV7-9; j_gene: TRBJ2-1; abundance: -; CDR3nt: TGTGCCAGCAGCCCGACCGGGACAGGGAACTACAATGAGCAGTTCTTC; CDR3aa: CASSPTGTGNYNEQFF
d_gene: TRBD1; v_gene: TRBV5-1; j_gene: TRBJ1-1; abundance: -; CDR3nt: TGCGCCAGCAGCTTGGGGACAGGGGGGAGAACTGAAGCTTTCTTT; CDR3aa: CASSLGTGGRTEAFF
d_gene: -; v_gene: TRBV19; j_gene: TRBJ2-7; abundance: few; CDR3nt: TGTGCCAGTAGTACTGGGGGGTATCCAGGGTACGAGCAGTACTTC; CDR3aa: CASSTGGYPGYEQYF
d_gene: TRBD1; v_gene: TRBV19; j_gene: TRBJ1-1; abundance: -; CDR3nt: TGTGCCAGTAGTATCGGACAGGGCCAGATGAGGACTGAAGCTTTCTTT; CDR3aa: CASSIGQGQMRTEAFF
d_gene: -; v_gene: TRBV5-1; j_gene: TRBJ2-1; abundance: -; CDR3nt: TGCGCCAGCAGCGCGGCAGCCAGTAGCTCCTACAATGAGCAGTTCTTC; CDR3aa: CASSAAASSSYNEQFF
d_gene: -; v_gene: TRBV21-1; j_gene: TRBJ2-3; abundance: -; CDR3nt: TGTGCCAGCACGACTCGGGCTAGCGGGAACACCGGCACAGATACGCAGTATTTT; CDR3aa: CASTTRASGNTGTDTQYF
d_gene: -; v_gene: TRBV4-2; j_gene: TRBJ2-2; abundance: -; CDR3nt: TGTGCCAGCAGCCCTTTCGGGGAGGTCACCGGGGAGCTGTTTTTT; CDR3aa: CASSPFGEVTGELFF
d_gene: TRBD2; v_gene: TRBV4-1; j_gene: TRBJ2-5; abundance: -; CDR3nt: TGCGCCAGCAGCCAAGATCCACTAGCGGGAGTAGGGACCCAGTACTTC; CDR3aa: CASSQDPLAGVGTQYF
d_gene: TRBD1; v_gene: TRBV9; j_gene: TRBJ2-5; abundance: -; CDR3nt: TGTGCCAGCAGCGCCGAAGGGACAGGGCGAGAGACCCAGTACTTC; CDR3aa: CASSAEGTGRETQYF
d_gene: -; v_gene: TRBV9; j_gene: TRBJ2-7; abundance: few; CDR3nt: TGTGCCAGTTCTCGTAGAGGGGGAACCTACGAGCAGTACTTC; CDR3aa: CASSRRGGTYEQYF
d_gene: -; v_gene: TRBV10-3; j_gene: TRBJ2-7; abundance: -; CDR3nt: TGTGCCATCAGTGAATTTGATGGGCTCTACGAGCAGTACTTC; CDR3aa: CAISEFDGLYEQYF
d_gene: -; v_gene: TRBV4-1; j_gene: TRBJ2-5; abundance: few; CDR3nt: TGCGCCAGCAGCCAAGGGCGGAACCAAGAGACCCAGTACTTC; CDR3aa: CASSQGRNQETQYF
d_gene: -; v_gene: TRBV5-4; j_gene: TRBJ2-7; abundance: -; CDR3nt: TGTGCCAGCAGCCGGGCGCAGGGTGAGAGGTACGAGCAGTACTTC; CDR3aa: CASSRAQGERYEQYF
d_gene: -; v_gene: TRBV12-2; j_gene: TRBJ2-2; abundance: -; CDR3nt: TGTGCAAGTCGCTCTGGACTTACCGGGGAGCTGTTTTTT; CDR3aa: CASRSGLTGELFF
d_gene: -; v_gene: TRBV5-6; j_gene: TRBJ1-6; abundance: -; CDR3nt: TGTGCCAGCAGCTTGGCGTCATACGGCACAGGACATAATTCACCCCTCCACTTT; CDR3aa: CASSLASYGTGHNSPLHF
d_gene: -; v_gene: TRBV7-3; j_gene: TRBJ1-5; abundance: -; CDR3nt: TGTGCCAGCAGCCCCCAGGCGGGCTCAGGCAATCAGCCCCAGCATTTT; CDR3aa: CASSPQAGSGNQPQHF
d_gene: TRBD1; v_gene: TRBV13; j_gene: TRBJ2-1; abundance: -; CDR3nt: TGTGCCAGCAGCGGCCTAGGACAGGGAGCTGCTGAGCAGTTCTTC; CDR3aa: CASSGLGQGAAEQFF
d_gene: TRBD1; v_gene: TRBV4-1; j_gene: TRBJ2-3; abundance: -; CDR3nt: TGCGCCAGCAGCACATCTGGAGGGACAGGGGGCACAGATACGCAGTATTTT; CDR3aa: CASSTSGGTGGTDTQYF
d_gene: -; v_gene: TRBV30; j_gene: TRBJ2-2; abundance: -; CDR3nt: TGTGCCTGGAGTGGTTGGCCACAGAACACCGGGGAGCTGTTTTTT; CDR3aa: CAWSGWPQNTGELFF
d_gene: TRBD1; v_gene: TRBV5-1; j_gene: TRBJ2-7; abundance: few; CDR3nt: TGCGCCAGCAGCCATGGGACAGGGAGTTTGTCCGAGCAGTACTTC; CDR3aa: CASSHGTGSLSEQYF
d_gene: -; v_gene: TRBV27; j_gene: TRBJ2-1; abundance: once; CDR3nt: TGTGCCAGCAACCCGATGCAGGCCTCCAATGGTGAGCAGTTCTTC; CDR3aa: CASNPMQASNGEQFF
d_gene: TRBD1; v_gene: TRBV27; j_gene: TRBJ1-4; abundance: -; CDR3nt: TGTGCCAGCAGTTTAGGGGCAGGGGGATCTGAAAAACTGTTTTTT; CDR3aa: CASSLGAGGSEKLFF
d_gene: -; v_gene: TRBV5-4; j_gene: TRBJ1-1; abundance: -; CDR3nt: TGTGCCAGCAGCTGGGGCGTCCAGCCTGAAGCTTTCTTT; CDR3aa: CASSWGVQPEAFF
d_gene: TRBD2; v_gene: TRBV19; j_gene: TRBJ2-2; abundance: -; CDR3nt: TGTGCCAGTAGTCGAAAAGCGGGGGGGTTGACCGGGGAGCTGTTTTTT; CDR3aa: CASSRKAGGLTGELFF
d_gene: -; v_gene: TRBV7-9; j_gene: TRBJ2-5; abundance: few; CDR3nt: TGTGCCAGCAGCCTCGACGAGGAGGGGGGGACAAGAGACACCCAGTACTTC; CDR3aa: CASSLDEEGGTRDTQYF
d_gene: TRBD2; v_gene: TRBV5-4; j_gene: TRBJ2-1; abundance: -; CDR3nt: TGTGCCAGCAGCTGGGGACTAGCGGGATTAAATGAGCAGTTCTTC; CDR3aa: CASSWGLAGLNEQFF
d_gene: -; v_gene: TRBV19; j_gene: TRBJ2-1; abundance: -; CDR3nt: TGTGCCAGTAAACGGGAAACAGTACGGTCAGATGAGCAGTTCTTC; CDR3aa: CASKRETVRSDEQFF
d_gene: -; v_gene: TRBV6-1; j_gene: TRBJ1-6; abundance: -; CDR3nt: TGTGCCAGCAGTGAAATTCGGGGGAATTCACCCCTCCACTTT; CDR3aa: CASSEIRGNSPLHF
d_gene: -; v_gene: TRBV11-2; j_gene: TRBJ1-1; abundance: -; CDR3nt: TGTGCCAGCAGCTTAGCTTTGAACACTGAAGCTTTCTTT; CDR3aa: CASSLALNTEAFF
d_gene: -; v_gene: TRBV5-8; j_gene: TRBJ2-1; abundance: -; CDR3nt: TGTGCCAGCAGCTCGATAGGGGATGAGCAGTTCTTC; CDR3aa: CASSSIGDEQFF
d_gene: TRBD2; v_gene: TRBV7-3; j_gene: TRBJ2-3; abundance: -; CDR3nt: TGTGCCAGCAGCTTTACTAGCGGCACAGATACGCAGTATTTT; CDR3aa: CASSFTSGTDTQYF
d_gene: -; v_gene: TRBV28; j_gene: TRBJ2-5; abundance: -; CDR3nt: TGTGCCAGCAGTTTATTCAGGGGTATAGAGACCCAGTACTTC; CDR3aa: CASSLFRGIETQYF
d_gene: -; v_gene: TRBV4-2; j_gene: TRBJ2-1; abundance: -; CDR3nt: TGTGCCAGCAGGCGATCCCACGGGGAGAATGAGCAGTTCTTC; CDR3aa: CASRRSHGENEQFF
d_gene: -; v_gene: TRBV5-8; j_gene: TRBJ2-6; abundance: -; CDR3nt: TGTGCCAGCAGCCCTGTTCTCTCTGGGGCCAACGTCCTGACTTTC; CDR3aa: CASSPVLSGANVLTF
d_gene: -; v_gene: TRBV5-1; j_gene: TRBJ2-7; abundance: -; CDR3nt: TGCGCCAGCAGCTTGCGCCCGGGAGCCCCCTACGAGCAGTACTTC; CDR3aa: CASSLRPGAPYEQYF
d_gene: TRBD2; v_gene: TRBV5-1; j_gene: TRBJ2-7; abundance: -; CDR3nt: TGCGCCAGCAGCTTCGGAACTAGCGGGAGGCGATCCTACGAGCAGTACTTC; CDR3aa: CASSFGTSGRRSYEQYF
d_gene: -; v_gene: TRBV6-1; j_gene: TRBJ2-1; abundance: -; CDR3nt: TGTGCCAGCAATGCAGGGTTCGAGGCCGAGCAGTTCTTC; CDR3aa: CASNAGFEAEQFF
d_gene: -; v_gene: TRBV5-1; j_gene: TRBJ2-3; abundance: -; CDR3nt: TGCGCCAGCAGACCCAGGGCAGGCACAGATACGCAGTATTTT; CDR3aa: CASRPRAGTDTQYF
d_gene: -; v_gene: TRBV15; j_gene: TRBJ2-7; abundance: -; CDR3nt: TGTGCCACCAGCAGAGATGGGCAGGGTGCCCCCTACGAGCAGTACTTC; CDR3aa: CATSRDGQGAPYEQYF
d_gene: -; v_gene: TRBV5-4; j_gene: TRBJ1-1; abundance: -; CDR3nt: TGTGCCAGCAGCTTGCCAGGGGAGTTGAACACTGAAGCCTTCTTT; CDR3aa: CASSLPGELNTEAFF